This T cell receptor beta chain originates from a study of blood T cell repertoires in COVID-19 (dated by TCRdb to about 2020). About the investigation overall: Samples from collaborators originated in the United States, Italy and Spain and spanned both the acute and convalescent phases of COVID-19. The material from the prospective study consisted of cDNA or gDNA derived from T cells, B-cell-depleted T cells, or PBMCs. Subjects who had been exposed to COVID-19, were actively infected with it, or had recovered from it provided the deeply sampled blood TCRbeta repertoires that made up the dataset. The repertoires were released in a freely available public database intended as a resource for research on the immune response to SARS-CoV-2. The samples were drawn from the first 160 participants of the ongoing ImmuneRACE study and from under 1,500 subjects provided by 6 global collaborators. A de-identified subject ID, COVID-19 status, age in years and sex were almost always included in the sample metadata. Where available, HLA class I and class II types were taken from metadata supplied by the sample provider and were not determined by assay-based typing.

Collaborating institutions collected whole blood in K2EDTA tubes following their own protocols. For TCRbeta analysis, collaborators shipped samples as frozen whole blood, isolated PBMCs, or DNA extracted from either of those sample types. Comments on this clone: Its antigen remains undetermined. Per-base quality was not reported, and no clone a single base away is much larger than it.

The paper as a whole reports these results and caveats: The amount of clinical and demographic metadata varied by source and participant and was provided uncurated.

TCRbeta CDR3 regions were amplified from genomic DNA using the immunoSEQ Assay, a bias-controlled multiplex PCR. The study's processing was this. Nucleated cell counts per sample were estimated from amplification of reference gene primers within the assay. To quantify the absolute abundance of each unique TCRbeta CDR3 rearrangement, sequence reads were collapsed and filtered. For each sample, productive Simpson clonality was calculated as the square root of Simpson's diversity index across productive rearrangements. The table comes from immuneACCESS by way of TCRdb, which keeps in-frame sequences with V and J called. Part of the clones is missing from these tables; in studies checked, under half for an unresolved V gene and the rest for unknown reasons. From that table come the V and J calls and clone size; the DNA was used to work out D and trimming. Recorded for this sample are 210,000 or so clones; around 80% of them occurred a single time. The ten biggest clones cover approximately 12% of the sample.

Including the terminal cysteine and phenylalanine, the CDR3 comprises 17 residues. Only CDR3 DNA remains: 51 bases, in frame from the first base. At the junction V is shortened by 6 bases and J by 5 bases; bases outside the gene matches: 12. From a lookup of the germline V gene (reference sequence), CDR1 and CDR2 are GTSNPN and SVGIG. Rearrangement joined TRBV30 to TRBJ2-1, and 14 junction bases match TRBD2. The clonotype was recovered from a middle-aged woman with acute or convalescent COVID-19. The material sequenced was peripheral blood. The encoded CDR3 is CACSWWVTSGRDNEQFF. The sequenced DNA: TGTGCCTGTTCTTGGTGGGTGACTAGCGGGAGGGACAATGAGCAGTTCTTC.